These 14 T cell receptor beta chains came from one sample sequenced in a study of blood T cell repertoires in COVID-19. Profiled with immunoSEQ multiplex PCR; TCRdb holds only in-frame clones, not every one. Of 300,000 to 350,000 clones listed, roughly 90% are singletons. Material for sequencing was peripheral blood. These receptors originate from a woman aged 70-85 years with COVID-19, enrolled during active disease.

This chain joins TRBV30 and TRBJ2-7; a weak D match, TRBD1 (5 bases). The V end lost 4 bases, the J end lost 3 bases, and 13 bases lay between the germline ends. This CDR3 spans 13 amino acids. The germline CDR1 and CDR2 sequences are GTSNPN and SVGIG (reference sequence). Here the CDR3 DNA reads TGTGCCTGGAAGGGGCGGAATGTCTACGAGCAGTACTTC. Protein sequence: CAWKGRNVYEQYF.

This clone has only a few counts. Here the CDR3 DNA reads TGTGCCTGGAGGCTGGGGGCCCCCACCGAGCAGTACTTC. Translated, it gives CAWRLGAPTEQYF. The chain is built from TRBV30 and TRBJ2-7; D possibly corresponds to TRBD1 (6 bases). The CDR3 has 13 amino acids. The V end lost 3 bases, the J end lost 6 bases, and 15 bases lay between the germline ends. The germline CDR1 and CDR2 sequences are GTSNPN and SVGIG (reference sequence).

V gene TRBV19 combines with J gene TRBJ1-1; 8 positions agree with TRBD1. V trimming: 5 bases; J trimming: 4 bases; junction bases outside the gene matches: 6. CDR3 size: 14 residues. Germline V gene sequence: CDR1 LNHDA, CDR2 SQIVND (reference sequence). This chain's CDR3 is CASSDLGQGTEAFF. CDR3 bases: TGTGCCAGTAGTGACCTCGGACAGGGCACTGAAGCTTTCTTT.

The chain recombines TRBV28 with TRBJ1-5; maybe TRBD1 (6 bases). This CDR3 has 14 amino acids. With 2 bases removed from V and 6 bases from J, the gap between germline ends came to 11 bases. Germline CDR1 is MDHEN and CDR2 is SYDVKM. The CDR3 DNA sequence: TGTGCCAGCAGTTTAATACAGGGTAGTCAGCCCCAGCATTTT. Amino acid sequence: CASSLIQGSQPQHF.

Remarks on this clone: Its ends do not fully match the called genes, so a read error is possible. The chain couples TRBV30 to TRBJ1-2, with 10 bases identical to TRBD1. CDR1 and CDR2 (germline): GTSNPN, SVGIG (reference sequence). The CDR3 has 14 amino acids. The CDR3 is CAWNRDRGGGGLLF. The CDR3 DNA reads TGTGCCTGGAACCGGGACAGGGGCGGAGGGGGCCTTCTATTC. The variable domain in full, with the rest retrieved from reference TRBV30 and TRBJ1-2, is SQTIHQWPATLVQPVGSPLSLECTVEGTSNPNLYWYRQAAGRGLQLLFYSVGIGQISSEVPQNLSASRPQDRQFILSSKKLLLSDSGFYLCAWNRDRGGGGLLFGSGTRLTVV.

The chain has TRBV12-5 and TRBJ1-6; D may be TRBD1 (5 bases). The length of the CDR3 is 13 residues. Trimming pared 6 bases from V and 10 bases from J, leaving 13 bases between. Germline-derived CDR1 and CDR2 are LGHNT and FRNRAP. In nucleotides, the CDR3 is TGTGCTAGTGGACGACAGAGCAGATCACCCCTCCACTTT. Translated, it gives CASGRQSRSPLHF.

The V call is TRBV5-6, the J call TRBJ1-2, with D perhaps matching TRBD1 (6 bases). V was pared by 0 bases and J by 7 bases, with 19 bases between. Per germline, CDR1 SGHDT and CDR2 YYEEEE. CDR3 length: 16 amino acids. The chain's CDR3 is CASSLVRSTGKGGYTF. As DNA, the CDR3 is TGTGCCAGCAGCTTGGTCAGGAGTACAGGGAAAGGTGGCTACACCTTC.

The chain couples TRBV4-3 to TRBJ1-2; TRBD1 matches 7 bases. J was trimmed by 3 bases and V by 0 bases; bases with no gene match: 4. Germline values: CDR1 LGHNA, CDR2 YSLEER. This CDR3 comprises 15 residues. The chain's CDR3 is CASSQDEQGYYGYTF. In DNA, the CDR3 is TGCGCCAGCAGCCAAGATGAACAGGGGTACTATGGCTACACCTTC.

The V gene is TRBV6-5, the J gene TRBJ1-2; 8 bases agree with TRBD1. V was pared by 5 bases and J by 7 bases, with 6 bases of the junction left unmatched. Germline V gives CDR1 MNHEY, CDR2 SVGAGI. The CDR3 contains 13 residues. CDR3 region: CASSPRGPFGYTF. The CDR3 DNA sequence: TGTGCCAGCAGTCCCAGGGGGCCATTTGGCTACACCTTC.

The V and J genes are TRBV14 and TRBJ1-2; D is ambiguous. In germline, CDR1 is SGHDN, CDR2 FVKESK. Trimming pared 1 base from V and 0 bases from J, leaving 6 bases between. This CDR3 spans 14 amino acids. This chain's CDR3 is CASSQATANYGYTF. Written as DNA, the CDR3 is TGTGCCAGCAGCCAAGCTACAGCTAACTATGGCTACACCTTC.

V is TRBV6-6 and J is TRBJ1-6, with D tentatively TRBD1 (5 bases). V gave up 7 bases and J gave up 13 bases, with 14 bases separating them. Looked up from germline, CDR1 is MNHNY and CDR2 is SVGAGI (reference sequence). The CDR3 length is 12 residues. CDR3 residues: CASTTGGSPLHF. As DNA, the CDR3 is TGTGCCAGCACCACGGGGGGGTCCCCCCTCCACTTT.

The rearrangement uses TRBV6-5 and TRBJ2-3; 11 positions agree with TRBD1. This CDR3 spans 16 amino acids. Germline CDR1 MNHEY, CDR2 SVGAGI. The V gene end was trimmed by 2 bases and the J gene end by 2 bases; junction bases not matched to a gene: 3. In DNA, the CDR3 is TGTGCCAGCAGTTACCGGACAGGGGGCAACACAGATACGCAGTATTTT. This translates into CASSYRTGGNTDTQYF.

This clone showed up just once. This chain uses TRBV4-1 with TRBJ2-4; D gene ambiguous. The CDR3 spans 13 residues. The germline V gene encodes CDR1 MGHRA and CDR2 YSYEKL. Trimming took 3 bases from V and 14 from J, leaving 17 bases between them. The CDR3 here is CASSHSLVQREYF. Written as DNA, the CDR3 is TGCGCCAGCAGCCACTCCTTAGTCCAACGGGAGTACTTC.

CDR3 DNA: TGTGCCACCAGTGTAGGACAGGGGTTAACCGGGGAGCTGTTTTTT. Protein: CATSVGQGLTGELFF. The V gene is TRBV24-1, the J gene TRBJ2-2; 9 nucleotides line up with TRBD1. Germline trimming cut 5 bases from V and 5 bases from J; bases unmatched to any gene: 5. CDR3 length: 15 amino acids. CDR1 is KGHDR and CDR2 is SFDVKD in the germline V gene.